Each of the 17 T cell receptor beta chains below was sequenced from the same sample in a study of memory CD4+ T cells and cytomegalovirus serostatus. Single viable CD3+CD4+CD8-CD45RO+ cells were sorted as the memory CD4+ T cells. Assay used: immunoSEQ multiplex PCR; TCRdb lists only in-frame clones, some missing. The sample has around 49,000 clones; roughly three quarters are singletons. Specimen: memory CD4+ T cells from blood. These TCRs come from an adult in good health and CMV-seronegative.

The chain is built from TRBV15 and TRBJ2-4; 8 bases map to TRBD1. This CDR3 is 16 amino acids long. With 0 bases clipped from V and 7 bases from J, the junction kept 8 bases outside the gene matches. Germline V gene lookup returns CDR1 LNHNV and CDR2 YYDKDF (reference sequence). CDR3 loop: CATSRDSGQARNIQYF. The CDR3 nucleotides are TGTGCCACCAGCAGAGATTCGGGACAGGCGCGTAACATTCAGTACTTC.

J is TRBJ2-1 and V is TRBV5-5; D is ambiguous. V was shortened by 0 bases and J by 7 bases, with 5 bases between the two germline ends. The V gene's germline CDR1 is SGHKS and CDR2 YYEKEE (reference sequence). This CDR3 contains 12 residues. CDR3 residues: CASSLGVNEQFF. The DNA for the CDR3 is TGTGCCAGCAGCTTGGGGGTGAATGAGCAGTTCTTC.

A remark on this clone: A read error may account for a junction end that differs from germline. The chain joins TRBV4-1 to TRBJ2-3; 7 nucleotides match TRBD2. This CDR3 region has 17 residues. Per the germline V gene, CDR1 is MGHRA and CDR2 is YSYEKL. Here the CDR3 DNA reads TGCGCCAGCGGCCAAGCTCTGAGCGGGAAGGACACAGATACGCAGTATTTT. Translated: CASGQALSGKDTDTQYF.

V is TRBV28 and J is TRBJ1-1, with D possibly being TRBD1 (5 bases). V was cut by 8 bases and J by 3 bases, with 10 bases left in between. Germline CDR1 is MDHEN and CDR2 is SYDVKM. The CDR3 length is 12 residues. CDR3 nucleotide sequence: TGTGCCAGCGGAAACAGGTACACTGAAGCTTTCTTT. It codes for CASGNRYTEAFF. Full variable domain (rest looked up from reference TRBV28 and TRBJ1-1): DVKVTQSSRYLVKRTGEKVFLECVQDMDHENMFWYRQDPGLGLRLIYFSYDVKMKEKGDIPEGYSVSREKKERFSLILESASTNQTSMYLCASGNRYTEAFFGQGTRLTVV.

The V call is TRBV2, the J call TRBJ1-1; 9 nucleotides match TRBD1. The germline V gene has CDR1 SNHLY and CDR2 FYNNEI. V shed 7 bases and J 4 bases; nucleotides not matched to a gene: 7. The CDR3 is 14 residues long. The CDR3 protein is CASTLDRGFTEAFF. Here the CDR3 DNA reads TGTGCCAGCACTTTGGACAGGGGTTTCACTGAAGCTTTCTTT. Filled out from reference TRBV2 and TRBJ1-1, the complete variable domain reads EPEVTQTPSHQVTQMGQEVILRCVPISNHLYFYWYRQILGQKVEFLVSFYNNEISEKSEIFDDQFSVERPDGSNFTLKIRSTKLEDSAMYFCASTLDRGFTEAFFGQGTRLTVV.

The chain joins TRBV18 to TRBJ2-7; a possible D gene is TRBD1 (6 bases). Trimming left V 3 bases short and J 5 bases short, with 17 bases between. The CDR3 contains 15 residues. Germline CDR1 KGHSH, CDR2 LQKENI. The CDR3 sequence: CASSPMQGSLDEQYF. The CDR3 DNA sequence: TGTGCCAGCTCACCTATGCAGGGGAGTTTGGACGAGCAGTACTTC.

The J gene is TRBJ2-2, the V gene TRBV7-3; TRBD2 might be the D (5 bases). The CDR3 is made up of 11 amino acids. Trimming shortened V by 5 bases and J by 8 bases, and 6 bases separated the two germline ends. Germline V lookup: CDR1 SGHTA, CDR2 FQGTGA. The CDR3 sequence is CASSRGGELFF. For the CDR3, the DNA is TGTGCCAGCAGCCGCGGGGGGGAGCTGTTTTTT.

This clone was seen just once. This chain connects TRBV19 to TRBJ1-1, with a possible D match to TRBD1 (6 bases). Germline V gene lookup returns CDR1 LNHDA and CDR2 SQIVND (reference sequence). Trimming stripped 3 bases from V and 3 bases from J, with 14 bases between. There are 15 residues in the CDR3. The CDR3 loop reads CASSMIWNRDTEAFF. The CDR3 DNA is TGTGCCAGTAGTATGATTTGGAACAGGGACACTGAAGCTTTCTTT.

This rearrangement joins TRBV7-8 to TRBJ2-7; TRBD1 agrees at 10 bases. The CDR3 contains 16 residues. Germline CDR1 is SGHVS and CDR2 is FQNEAQ. V shed 2 bases and J 4 bases; nucleotides not matched to a gene: 8. CDR3 in amino acids: CASSLNMKGQGYEQYF. The CDR3 DNA follows: TGTGCCAGCAGCTTAAATATGAAGGGACAGGGGTACGAGCAGTACTTC.

The chain combines TRBV5-1 with TRBJ1-4; no reliable D call. The CDR3 consists of 14 residues. Germline CDR1 reads SGHRS; CDR2 reads YFSETQ. V shed 0 bases and J shed 3 bases, with 6 bases lying between them. The CDR3 loop reads CASSLGHANEKLFF. The CDR3, as DNA: TGCGCCAGCAGCTTGGGACACGCTAATGAAAAACTGTTTTTT.

V and J are TRBV19 and TRBJ2-5; 16 bases map to TRBD2. This CDR3 comprises 17 residues. V shed 5 bases, J shed 1 base, and the junction held 4 bases outside the gene matches. Germline V gene sequence: CDR1 LNHDA, CDR2 SQIVND (reference sequence). The CDR3 DNA is TGTGCCAGTAGTGTTGGGACTAGCGGGAGGGCCCAAGAGACCCAGTACTTC. Translating gives CASSVGTSGRAQETQYF.

This clone came up a few times. V usage is TRBV19 and J usage is TRBJ2-7, with D maybe TRBD1 (6 bases). Looked up from germline, CDR1 is LNHDA and CDR2 is SQIVND (reference sequence). This CDR3 comprises 15 residues. The V gene lost 6 bases and the J gene lost 0 bases, with 15 bases spanning the gap. CDR3 nucleotide sequence: TGTGCCAGTAGGACATCAGGGGTAGCCTCCTACGAGCAGTACTTC. Translating gives CASRTSGVASYEQYF.

The chain employs TRBV7-9 and TRBJ2-1; either TRBD1 or TRBD2 may supply D (5 bases each). There are 17 residues in the CDR3. Deletions cut 6 bases from V and 1 base from J, with 19 bases between. The germline gives CDR1 SEHNR, CDR2 FQNEAQ (reference sequence). The CDR3 nucleotides read TGTGCCAGCAGGTCCTTTGGGACGGGTGCTTCCTACAATGAGCAGTTCTTC. Protein product: CASRSFGTGASYNEQFF.

The J gene is TRBJ1-5, the V gene TRBV30; D is ambiguous. CDR3 length: 15 amino acids. Trimming took off 1 base at V and 0 bases at J, with 10 bases between the two ends. Germline V lookup: CDR1 GTSNPN, CDR2 SVGIG (reference sequence). CDR3 bases: TGTGCCTGGAGTGCTAAGGGTATTAGCAATCAGCCCCAGCATTTT. Amino acids: CAWSAKGISNQPQHF.

The genes are TRBV27 and TRBJ1-5; possibly TRBD1 for D (5 bases). Trimming shortened V by 3 bases and J by 1 base, and 13 bases separated the two germline ends. The germline V gene has CDR1 MNHEY and CDR2 SMNVEV (reference sequence). The CDR3 covers 16 residues. The CDR3 nucleotides read TGTGCCAGCAGTTTCGGAGGGACGAAGAGCAATCAGCCCCAGCATTTT. Translating it yields CASSFGGTKSNQPQHF.

The rearrangement uses TRBV6-6 and TRBJ2-7; the match to TRBD1 covers 11 bases. With 7 bases clipped from V and 2 bases from J, the junction kept 7 bases outside the gene matches. In germline, CDR1 is MNHNY, CDR2 SVGAGI (reference sequence). The CDR3 totals 15 residues. The CDR3 DNA reads as TGTGCCAGCACCCGAGGGACAGGGGGGACCTACGAGCAGTACTTC. Translation gives CASTRGTGGTYEQYF.

The chain recombines TRBV7-9 with TRBJ2-3, with D unresolved. Germline CDR1 is SEHNR and CDR2 is FQNEAQ (reference sequence). The CDR3 totals 13 residues. Deletions cut 5 bases from V and 4 bases from J, with 10 bases between. The chain's CDR3 is CASSPKRADTQYF. The CDR3 coding sequence is TGTGCCAGCAGCCCCAAACGCGCAGATACGCAGTATTTT.